This TCR beta chain was documented in a study of T-cell memory formation after mild COVID-19. Study at large: TCR clusters were mostly donor specific. Broader study findings: A balance of CD4 and CD8 characterized clones contracting day 15 to 85, whereas later expanders leaned CD4+.

CDR3 length: 16 amino acids. CDR1 is LGHNA and CDR2 is YSLEER in the germline V gene. J gave up 1 base and V 3 bases, and 7 bases lay outside the gene matches. Constant-segment-primed 5'RACE gave TCR alpha and TCR beta cDNA libraries with sample barcodes and UMIs. A single record per CDR3 protein comes from TCRdb applying MiXCR to the 5' RACE reads. The table has fewer than 350,000 distinct CDR3 sequences, about a sixth seen once. Note on this clonotype: The antigen is unknown.

Sequenced sample: PBMCs or a T cell subset sorted from them (not recorded which). The gene calls are TRBV4-3 and TRBJ2-3; TRBD2 matches at 7 bases. This sequence was found in a man between 18 and 35 years old who had mild COVID-19 (a few samples of this study predate the infection). Cell type and time point are not known. The CDR3 is CASSQVSGFGTDTQYF. The CDR3 nucleotides are TGCGCCAGCAGCCAGGTTAGCGGGTTTGGCACAGATACGCAGTATTTT.